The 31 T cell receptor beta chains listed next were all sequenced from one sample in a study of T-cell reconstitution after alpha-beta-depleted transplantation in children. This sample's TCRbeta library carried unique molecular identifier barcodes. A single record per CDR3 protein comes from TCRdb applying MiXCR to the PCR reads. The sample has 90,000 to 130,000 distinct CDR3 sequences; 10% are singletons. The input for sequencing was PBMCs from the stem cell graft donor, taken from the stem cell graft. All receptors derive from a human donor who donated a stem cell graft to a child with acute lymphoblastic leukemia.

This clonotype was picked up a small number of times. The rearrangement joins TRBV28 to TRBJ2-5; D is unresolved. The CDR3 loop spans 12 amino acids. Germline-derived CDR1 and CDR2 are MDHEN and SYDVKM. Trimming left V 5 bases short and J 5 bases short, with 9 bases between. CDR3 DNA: TGTGCCAGCAGTACCCCTCCGGAGACCCAGTACTTC. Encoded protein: CASSTPPETQYF.

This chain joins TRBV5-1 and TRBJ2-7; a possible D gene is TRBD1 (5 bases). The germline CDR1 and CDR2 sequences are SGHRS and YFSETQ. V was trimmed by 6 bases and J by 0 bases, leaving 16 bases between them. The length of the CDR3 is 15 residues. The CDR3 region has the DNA TGCGCCAGCACCAAAAGGGGAATTGACTCCTACGAGCAGTACTTC. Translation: CASTKRGIDSYEQYF.

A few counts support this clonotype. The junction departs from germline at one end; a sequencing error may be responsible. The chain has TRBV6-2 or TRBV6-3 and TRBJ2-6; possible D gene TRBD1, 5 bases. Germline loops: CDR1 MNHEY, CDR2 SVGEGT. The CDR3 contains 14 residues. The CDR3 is CASSLDAGANGLTF. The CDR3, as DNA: TGTGCCAGCAGTCTAGACGCTGGGGCCAACGGCCTGACTTTC.

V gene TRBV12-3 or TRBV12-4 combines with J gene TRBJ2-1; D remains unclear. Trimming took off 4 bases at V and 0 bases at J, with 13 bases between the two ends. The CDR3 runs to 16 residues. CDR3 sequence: CASSSSAHSSYNEQFF. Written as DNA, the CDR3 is TGTGCCAGCAGTTCCTCGGCACACAGCTCCTACAATGAGCAGTTCTTC.

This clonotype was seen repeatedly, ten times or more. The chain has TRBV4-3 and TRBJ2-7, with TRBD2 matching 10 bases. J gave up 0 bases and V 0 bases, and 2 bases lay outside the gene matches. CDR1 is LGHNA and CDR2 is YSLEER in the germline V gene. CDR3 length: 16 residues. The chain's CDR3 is CASSQEPSGSSYEQYF. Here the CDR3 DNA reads TGCGCCAGCAGCCAAGAACCTAGCGGGAGCTCCTACGAGCAGTACTTC.

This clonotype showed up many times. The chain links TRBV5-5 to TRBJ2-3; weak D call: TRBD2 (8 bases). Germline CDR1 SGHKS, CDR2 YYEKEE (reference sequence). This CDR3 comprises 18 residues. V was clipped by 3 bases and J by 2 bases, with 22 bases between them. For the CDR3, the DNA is TGTGCCAGCAGCTCCGACAGGGACCTAGCGGGCCTCACAGATACGCAGTATTTT. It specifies CASSSDRDLAGLTDTQYF.

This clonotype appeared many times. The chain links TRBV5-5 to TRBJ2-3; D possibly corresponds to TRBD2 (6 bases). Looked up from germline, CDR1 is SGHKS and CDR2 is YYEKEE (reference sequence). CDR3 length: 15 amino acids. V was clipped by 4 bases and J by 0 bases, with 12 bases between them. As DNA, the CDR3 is TGTGCCAGCAGCGGGACTTCTATAAGCACAGATACGCAGTATTTT. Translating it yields CASSGTSISTDTQYF.

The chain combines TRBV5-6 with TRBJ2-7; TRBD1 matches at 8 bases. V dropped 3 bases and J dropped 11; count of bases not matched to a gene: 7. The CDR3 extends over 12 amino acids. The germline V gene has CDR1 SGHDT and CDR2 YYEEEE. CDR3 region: CASSWGGQGEYF. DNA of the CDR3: TGTGCCAGCAGCTGGGGTGGACAGGGAGAGTACTTC. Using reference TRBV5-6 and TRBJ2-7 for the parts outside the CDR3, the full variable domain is DAGVTQSPTHLIKTRGQQVTLRCSPKSGHDTVSWYQQALGQGPQFIFQYYEEEERQRGNFPDRFSGHQFPNYSSELNVNALLLGDSALYLCASSWGGQGEYFGPGTRLTVT.

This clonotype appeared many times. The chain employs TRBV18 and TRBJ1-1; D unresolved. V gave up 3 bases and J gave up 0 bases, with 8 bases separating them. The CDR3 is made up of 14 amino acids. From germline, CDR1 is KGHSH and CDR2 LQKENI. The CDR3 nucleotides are TGTGCCAGCTCACCTATAAGGGTGAACACTGAAGCTTTCTTT. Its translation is CASSPIRVNTEAFF.

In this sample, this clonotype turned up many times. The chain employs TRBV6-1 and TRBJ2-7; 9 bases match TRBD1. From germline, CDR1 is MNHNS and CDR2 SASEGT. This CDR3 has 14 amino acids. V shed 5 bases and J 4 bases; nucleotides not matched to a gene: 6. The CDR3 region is CASSTGTGYYEQYF. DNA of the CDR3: TGTGCCAGCAGTACCGGGACAGGGTATTACGAGCAGTACTTC.

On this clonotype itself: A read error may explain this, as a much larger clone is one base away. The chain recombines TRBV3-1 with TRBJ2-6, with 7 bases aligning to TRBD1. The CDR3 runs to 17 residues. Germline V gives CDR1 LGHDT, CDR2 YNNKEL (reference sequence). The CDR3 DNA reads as TGTGCCAGCAGCCCCCGACAGGGATTCTCTGGGGCCAACGGCCTGACTTTC. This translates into CASSPRQGFSGANGLTF. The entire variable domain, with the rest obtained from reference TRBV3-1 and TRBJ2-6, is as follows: DTAVSQTPKYLVTQMGNDKSIKCEQNLGHDTMYWYKQDSKKFLKIMFSYNNKELIINETVPNRFSPKSPDKAHLNLHINSLELGDSAVYFCASSPRQGFSGANGLTFGAGSRLTVL.

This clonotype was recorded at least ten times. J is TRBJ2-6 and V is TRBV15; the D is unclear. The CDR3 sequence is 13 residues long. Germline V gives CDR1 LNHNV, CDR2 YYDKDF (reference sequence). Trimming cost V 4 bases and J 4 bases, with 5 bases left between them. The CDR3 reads CATSIHGANVLTF. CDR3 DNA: TGTGCCACCAGCATTCACGGGGCCAACGTCCTGACTTTC.

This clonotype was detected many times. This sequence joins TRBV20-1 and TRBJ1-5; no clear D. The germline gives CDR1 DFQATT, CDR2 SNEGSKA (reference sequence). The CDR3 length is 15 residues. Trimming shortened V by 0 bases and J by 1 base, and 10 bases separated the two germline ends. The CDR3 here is CSARDPRVSNQPQHF. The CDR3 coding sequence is TGCAGTGCTAGAGATCCAAGGGTCAGCAATCAGCCCCAGCATTTT.

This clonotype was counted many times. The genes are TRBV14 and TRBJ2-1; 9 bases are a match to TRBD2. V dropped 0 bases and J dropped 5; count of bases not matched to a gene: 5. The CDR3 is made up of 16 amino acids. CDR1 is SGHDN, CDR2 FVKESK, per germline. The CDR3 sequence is CASSQDRVAGDNEQFF. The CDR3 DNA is TGTGCCAGCAGCCAAGATCGGGTAGCGGGGGACAATGAGCAGTTCTTC.

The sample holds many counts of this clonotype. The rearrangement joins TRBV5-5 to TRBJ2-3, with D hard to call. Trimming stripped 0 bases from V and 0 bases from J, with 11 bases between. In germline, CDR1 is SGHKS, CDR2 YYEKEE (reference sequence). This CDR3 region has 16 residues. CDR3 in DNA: TGTGCCAGCAGCTTGGGGACGGAGTTAAGCACAGATACGCAGTATTTT. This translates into CASSLGTELSTDTQYF.

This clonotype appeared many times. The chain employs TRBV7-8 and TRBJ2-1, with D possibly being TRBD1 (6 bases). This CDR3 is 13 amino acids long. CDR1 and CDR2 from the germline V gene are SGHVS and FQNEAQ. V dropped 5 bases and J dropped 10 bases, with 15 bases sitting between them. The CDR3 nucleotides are TGTGCCAGCAGCCGGAGACAGGATTTGGAGCAGTTCTTC. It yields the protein CASSRRQDLEQFF.

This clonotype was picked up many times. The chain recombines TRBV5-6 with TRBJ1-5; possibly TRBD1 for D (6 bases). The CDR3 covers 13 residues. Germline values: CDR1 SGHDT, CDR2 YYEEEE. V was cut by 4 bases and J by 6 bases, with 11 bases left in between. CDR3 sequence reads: CASSPDRTQPQHF. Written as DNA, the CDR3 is TGTGCCAGCAGCCCCGACAGGACTCAGCCCCAGCATTTT.

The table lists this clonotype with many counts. CDR3 DNA sequence: TGTGCCAGCAGCTCCCCCGGGACTGGGGGACAGCCCCAGCATTTT. This translates into CASSSPGTGGQPQHF. J is TRBJ1-5 and V is TRBV7-2, with a possible D match to TRBD1 (5 bases). The CDR3 has 15 amino acids. Germline assignment: CDR1 SGHTA and CDR2 FQGNSA. The V end lost 4 bases, the J end lost 7 bases, and 17 bases lay between the germline ends.

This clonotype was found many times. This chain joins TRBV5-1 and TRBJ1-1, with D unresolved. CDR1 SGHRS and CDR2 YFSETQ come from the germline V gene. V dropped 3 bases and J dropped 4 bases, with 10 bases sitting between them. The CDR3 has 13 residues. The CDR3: CASSWGRATEAFF. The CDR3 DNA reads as TGCGCCAGCAGCTGGGGAAGGGCCACTGAAGCTTTCTTT. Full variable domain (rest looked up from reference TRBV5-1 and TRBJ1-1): KAGVTQTPRYLIKTRGQQVTLSCSPISGHRSVSWYQQTPGQGLQFLFEYFSETQRNKGNFPGRFSGRQFSNSRSEMNVSTLELGDSALYLCASSWGRATEAFFGQGTRLTVV.

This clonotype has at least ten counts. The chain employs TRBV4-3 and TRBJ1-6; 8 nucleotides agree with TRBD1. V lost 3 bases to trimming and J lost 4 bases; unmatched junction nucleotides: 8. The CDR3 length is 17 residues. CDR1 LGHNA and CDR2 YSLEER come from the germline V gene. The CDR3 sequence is CASSQLPGQDYNSPLHF. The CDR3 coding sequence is TGCGCCAGCAGCCAGCTCCCGGGACAGGATTATAATTCACCCCTCCACTTT.

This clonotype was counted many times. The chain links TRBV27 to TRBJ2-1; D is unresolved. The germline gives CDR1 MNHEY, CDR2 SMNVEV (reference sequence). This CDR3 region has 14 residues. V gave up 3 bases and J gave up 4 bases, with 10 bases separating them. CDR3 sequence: CASSFDARYNEQFF. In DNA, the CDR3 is TGTGCCAGCAGTTTTGATGCGAGATACAATGAGCAGTTCTTC.

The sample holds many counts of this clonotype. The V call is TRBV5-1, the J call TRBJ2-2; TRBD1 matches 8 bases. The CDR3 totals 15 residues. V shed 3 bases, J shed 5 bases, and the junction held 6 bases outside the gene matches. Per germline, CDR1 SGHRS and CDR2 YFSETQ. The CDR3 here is CASSSDRAGTGELFF. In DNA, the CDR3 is TGCGCCAGCAGCTCGGACAGGGCGGGGACCGGGGAGCTGTTTTTT.

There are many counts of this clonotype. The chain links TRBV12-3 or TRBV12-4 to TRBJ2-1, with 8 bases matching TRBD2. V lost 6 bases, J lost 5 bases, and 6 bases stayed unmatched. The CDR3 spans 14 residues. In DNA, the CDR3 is TGTGCCAGCAGACCATGGCGGGAGGACAATGAGCAGTTCTTC. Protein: CASRPWREDNEQFF.

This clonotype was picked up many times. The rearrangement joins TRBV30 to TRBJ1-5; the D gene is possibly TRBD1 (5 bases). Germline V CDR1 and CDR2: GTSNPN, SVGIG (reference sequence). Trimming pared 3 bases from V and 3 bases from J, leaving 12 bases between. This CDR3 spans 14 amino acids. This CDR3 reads CAWRGPGPNQPQHF. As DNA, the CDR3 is TGTGCCTGGAGAGGTCCGGGACCCAATCAGCCCCAGCATTTT.

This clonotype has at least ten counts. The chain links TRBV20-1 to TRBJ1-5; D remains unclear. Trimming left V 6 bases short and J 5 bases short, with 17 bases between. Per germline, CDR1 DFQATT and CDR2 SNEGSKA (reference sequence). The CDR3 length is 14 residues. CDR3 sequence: CSAHHNRHDQPQHF. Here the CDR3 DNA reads TGCAGTGCCCACCACAATAGGCATGATCAGCCCCAGCATTTT.

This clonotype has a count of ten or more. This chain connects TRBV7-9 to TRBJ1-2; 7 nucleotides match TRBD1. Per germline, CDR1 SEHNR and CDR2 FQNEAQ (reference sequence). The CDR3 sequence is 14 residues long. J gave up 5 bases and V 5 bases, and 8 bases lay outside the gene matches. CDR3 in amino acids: CASSPDRELYGYTF. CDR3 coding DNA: TGTGCCAGCAGCCCTGACAGGGAATTGTATGGCTACACCTTC.

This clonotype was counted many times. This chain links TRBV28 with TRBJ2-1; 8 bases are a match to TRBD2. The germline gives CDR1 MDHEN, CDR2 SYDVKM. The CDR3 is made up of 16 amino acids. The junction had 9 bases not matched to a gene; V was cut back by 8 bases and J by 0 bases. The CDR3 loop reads CASPPQAGGSYNEQFF. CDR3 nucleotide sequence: TGTGCCAGCCCTCCCCAGGCGGGAGGCTCCTACAATGAGCAGTTCTTC.

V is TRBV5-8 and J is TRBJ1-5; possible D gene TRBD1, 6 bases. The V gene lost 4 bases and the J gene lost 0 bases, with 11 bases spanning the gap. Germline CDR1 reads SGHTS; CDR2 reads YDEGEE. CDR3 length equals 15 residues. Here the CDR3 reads CASSSGTSSNQPQHF. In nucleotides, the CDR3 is TGTGCCAGCAGCAGCGGGACAAGTAGCAATCAGCCCCAGCATTTT.

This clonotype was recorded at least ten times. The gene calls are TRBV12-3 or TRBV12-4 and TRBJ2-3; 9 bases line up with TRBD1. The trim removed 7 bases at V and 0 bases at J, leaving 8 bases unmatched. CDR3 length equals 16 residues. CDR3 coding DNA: TGTGCCAGCATATTGGGACAGGGAATGAGCACAGATACGCAGTATTTT. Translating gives CASILGQGMSTDTQYF.

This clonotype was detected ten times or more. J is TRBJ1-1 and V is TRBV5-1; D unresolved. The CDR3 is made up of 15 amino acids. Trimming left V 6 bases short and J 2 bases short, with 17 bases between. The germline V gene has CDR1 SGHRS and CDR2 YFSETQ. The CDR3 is CASTLEPTINTEAFF. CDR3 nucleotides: TGCGCCAGCACCCTAGAACCCACAATAAACACTGAAGCTTTCTTT.

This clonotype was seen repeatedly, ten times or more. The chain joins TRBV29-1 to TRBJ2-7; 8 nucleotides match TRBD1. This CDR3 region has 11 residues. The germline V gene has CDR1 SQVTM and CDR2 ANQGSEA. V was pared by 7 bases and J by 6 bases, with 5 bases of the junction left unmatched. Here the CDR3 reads CSAATGVEQYF. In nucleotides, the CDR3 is TGCAGCGCCGCGACAGGGGTCGAGCAGTACTTC.